This T cell receptor beta chain was recovered during a study of shared clonotypes between healthy human individuals. Study as a whole: Samples came from a couple of female and a few male donors aged 18 to 49.

Adult donors, all healthy and HIV-negative, had no recent acute infections or vaccinations. The donor cohort consisted entirely of Caucasian adults residing in Nashville, Tennessee. Sequencing was performed with immunoSEQ multiplex PCR; in TCRdb, only in-frame clones are kept and a portion is missing. The data show fewer than 600,000 clones, around three quarters seen once. Study-level results: Sharing of clonotypes among donors was expected to vary with sequencing depth.

The CDR3 loop spans 15 amino acids. The V gene end was trimmed by 7 bases and the J gene end by 5 bases; junction bases not matched to a gene: 8. Germline CDR1 is SGHRS and CDR2 is YFSETQ. A remark on this clone: Its matching antigen is unknown.

The V call is TRBV5-1, the J call TRBJ2-3; 12 nucleotides match TRBD2. Material: PBMCs. This sequence originates from a woman in her forties in good health. Some clones in this sample may be carry-over from other donors' samples. The CDR3 spells CASGWTSGIGDTQYF. In DNA form, the CDR3 reads TGCGCCAGCGGATGGACTAGCGGGATAGGAGATACGCAGTATTTT.